A selection of T cell receptor beta chains follows, all from one sample in a study of T cells in Graves' hyperthyroidism and ophthalmopathy. TCRdb reanalysed the multiplex PCR reads using MiXCR and keeps one entry per CDR3 protein. The sample contains around 560,000 distinct CDR3 sequences, 16% of which appear only once. Input material: blood. The receptors here all came from a woman aged 18-30 years with Graves' hyperthyroidism. Each CDR3 is given with its conserved first and last residue. Fields, in order: V gene, J gene, clone size, D gene, CDR3 DNA, CDR3 protein. The D gene is left open where the match is weak. Some rows mark clone size as missing; the rest say once, few, many or name a class of expanded clone.

v_gene: TRBV7-3
j_gene: TRBJ2-7
abundance: many
d_gene: NA
CDR3nt: TGTGCCAGCAGCTTGGTGGGATCTGGGACATACGAGCAGTACTTC
CDR3aa: CASSLVGSGTYEQYF

v_gene: TRBV20-1
j_gene: TRBJ2-7
abundance: NA
d_gene: NA
CDR3nt: TGCAGTGCTACCCACCCAGCCGGAACCTACGAGCAGTACTTC
CDR3aa: CSATHPAGTYEQYF

v_gene: TRBV3-1
j_gene: TRBJ2-7
abundance: few
d_gene: NA
CDR3nt: TGTGCCAGCAGTCGAATTGGTACACGGGTGGCCGAGCAGTACTTC
CDR3aa: CASSRIGTRVAEQYF

v_gene: TRBV11-2
j_gene: TRBJ2-1
abundance: few
d_gene: NA
CDR3nt: TGTGCCAGCAGCCCCGATGGGGGTACTGAGCAGTTCTTC
CDR3aa: CASSPDGGTEQFF

v_gene: TRBV11-2
j_gene: TRBJ2-7
abundance: many
d_gene: NA
CDR3nt: TGTGCCAGCAGCTCCATAAGGCAACAGGGACATAACTACGAGCAGTACTTC
CDR3aa: CASSSIRQQGHNYEQYF

v_gene: TRBV12-3/TRBV12-4
j_gene: TRBJ2-6
abundance: many
d_gene: NA
CDR3nt: TGTGCCAGCAGAGGGACAAGCTCTGGGGCCAACGTCCTGACTTTC
CDR3aa: CASRGTSSGANVLTF

v_gene: TRBV19
j_gene: TRBJ2-1
abundance: NA
d_gene: NA
CDR3nt: TGTGCCAGTAGCCCCCGGGCCCAACCTTACAATGAGCAGTTCTTC
CDR3aa: CASSPRAQPYNEQFF

v_gene: TRBV20-1
j_gene: TRBJ2-5
abundance: few
d_gene: TRBD1
CDR3nt: TGCAGTGCTAGAACAGGGGGCGCGGAGACCCAGTACTTC
CDR3aa: CSARTGGAETQYF

v_gene: TRBV25-1
j_gene: TRBJ2-7
abundance: few
d_gene: TRBD1
CDR3nt: TGTGCCAGCAGCGATTTCCGGGACAGAGCCTACGAGCAGTACTTC
CDR3aa: CASSDFRDRAYEQYF

v_gene: TRBV29-1
j_gene: TRBJ2-7
abundance: many
d_gene: NA
CDR3nt: TGCAGCGCAGGGGACTATGCCTACGAGCAGTACTTC
CDR3aa: CSAGDYAYEQYF

v_gene: TRBV10-3
j_gene: TRBJ2-1
abundance: few
d_gene: TRBD2
CDR3nt: TGTGCCATCAGTGGAGGGACTAGCGGGGAGAATGAGCAGTTCTTC
CDR3aa: CAISGGTSGENEQFF

v_gene: TRBV29-1
j_gene: TRBJ1-1
abundance: few
d_gene: NA
CDR3nt: TGCAGCGTTATGGGACCGGTGAACACTGAAGCTTTCTTT
CDR3aa: CSVMGPVNTEAFF

v_gene: TRBV7-8
j_gene: TRBJ1-2
abundance: few
d_gene: NA
CDR3nt: TGTGCCAGCAGCATACAGATTGCGGGAGGGACCTATGGCTACACCTTC
CDR3aa: CASSIQIAGGTYGYTF

v_gene: TRBV12-3/TRBV12-4
j_gene: TRBJ2-1
abundance: NA
d_gene: TRBD2
CDR3nt: TGTGCCAGCAGGGGGGGGGGGACTAGTAATGAGAAGTTCTTC
CDR3aa: CASRGGGTSNEKFF

v_gene: TRBV5-1
j_gene: TRBJ2-7
abundance: NA
d_gene: TRBD1
CDR3nt: TGCGCCAGCAGCCCCGGTCGGACAGGGGTTGAGTACGAGCAGTACTTC
CDR3aa: CASSPGRTGVEYEQYF

v_gene: TRBV10-1
j_gene: TRBJ2-7
abundance: NA
d_gene: TRBD2
CDR3nt: TGCGCCAGCAGTCCGAGCGGGAGAAATATCTACGAGCAGTACTTC
CDR3aa: CASSPSGRNIYEQYF

v_gene: TRBV5-1
j_gene: TRBJ2-1
abundance: many
d_gene: TRBD2
CDR3nt: TGCGCCAGCAGCTTGGCCCGACTAGCGGGAGAGGAACAGTTCTTC
CDR3aa: CASSLARLAGEEQFF

v_gene: TRBV7-9
j_gene: TRBJ2-7
abundance: many
d_gene: NA
CDR3nt: TGTGCCAGCACCACCCCCTCTAGGGGGGGCGAGCAGTACTTC
CDR3aa: CASTTPSRGGEQYF

v_gene: TRBV20-1
j_gene: TRBJ2-7
abundance: NA
d_gene: NA
CDR3nt: TGCAGTGCTAGAGATCTCAAAGAGCAGTACTTC
CDR3aa: CSARDLKEQYF

v_gene: TRBV6-1
j_gene: TRBJ2-1
abundance: NA
d_gene: NA
CDR3nt: TGTGCCAGCAGTTCCCAGGACATGACGTACAATGAGCAGTTCTTC
CDR3aa: CASSSQDMTYNEQFF

v_gene: TRBV11-2
j_gene: TRBJ1-1
abundance: few
d_gene: NA
CDR3nt: TGTGCCAGCAGCGTCTCGGGGTTCACTGAAGCTTTCTTT
CDR3aa: CASSVSGFTEAFF

v_gene: TRBV7-6
j_gene: TRBJ2-7
abundance: few
d_gene: NA
CDR3nt: TGTGCCAGCAGCTTAGATCGGGGGCTAGACGAGCAGTACTTC
CDR3aa: CASSLDRGLDEQYF

v_gene: TRBV9
j_gene: TRBJ2-7
abundance: NA
d_gene: NA
CDR3nt: TGTGCCAGCAGCCTCCGGGACCATAGGGACGAGCAGTACTTC
CDR3aa: CASSLRDHRDEQYF

v_gene: TRBV3-1
j_gene: TRBJ1-1
abundance: many
d_gene: TRBD1
CDR3nt: TGTGCCAGCAGCCGACAGGGCGGTACTGAAGCTTTCTTT
CDR3aa: CASSRQGGTEAFF

v_gene: TRBV7-2
j_gene: TRBJ2-7
abundance: many
d_gene: TRBD1
CDR3nt: TGTGCCAGCAGCTCATCCGGGACAGCATGGGACGAGCAGTACTTC
CDR3aa: CASSSSGTAWDEQYF

v_gene: TRBV24-1
j_gene: TRBJ2-5
abundance: few
d_gene: NA
CDR3nt: TGTGCCACCGAGAAGTCGGGTGGCAGCGCAGGGGAGAGCCAGTACTTC
CDR3aa: CATEKSGGSAGESQYF

v_gene: TRBV28
j_gene: TRBJ1-1
abundance: many
d_gene: TRBD1
CDR3nt: TGTGCCAGCAACAAGGACAGGTTCACTGAAGCTTTCTTT
CDR3aa: CASNKDRFTEAFF

v_gene: TRBV20-1
j_gene: TRBJ2-4
abundance: NA
d_gene: TRBD1
CDR3nt: TGCAGTGCTAGAGATGGTCCCCCGGACAGGGGAAAAAACATTCAGTACTTC
CDR3aa: CSARDGPPDRGKNIQYF

v_gene: TRBV7-2
j_gene: TRBJ2-7
abundance: many
d_gene: NA
CDR3nt: TGTGCCAGCAGCTTAGCAGTAGTCTCCGAGCAGTACTTC
CDR3aa: CASSLAVVSEQYF

v_gene: TRBV5-6
j_gene: TRBJ1-2
abundance: NA
d_gene: NA
CDR3nt: TGTGCCAGCAGCGTGCTAGGGGCGCGGAGCTATGGCTACACCTTC
CDR3aa: CASSVLGARSYGYTF

v_gene: TRBV19
j_gene: TRBJ2-7
abundance: few
d_gene: TRBD1
CDR3nt: TGTGCCAGTAGTATAGTGGGACAGGGGCCCTACGAGCAGTACTTC
CDR3aa: CASSIVGQGPYEQYF

v_gene: TRBV3-1
j_gene: TRBJ1-1
abundance: NA
d_gene: TRBD1
CDR3nt: TGTGCCAGCAGCCCCGGACAGGCGAAGAACACTGAAGCTTTCTTT
CDR3aa: CASSPGQAKNTEAFF

v_gene: TRBV9
j_gene: TRBJ1-1
abundance: once
d_gene: NA
CDR3nt: TGTGCCAGCAGCGTATACCCGGACCTCGACGAAGGGTTCTTT
CDR3aa: CASSVYPDLDEGFF

v_gene: TRBV30
j_gene: TRBJ2-3
abundance: many
d_gene: TRBD1
CDR3nt: TGTGCCTGGAGAACCGGGACAGGGGGCGCAGATACGCAGTATTTT
CDR3aa: CAWRTGTGGADTQYF